This T cell receptor (beta chain) was identified in a study of early T cells in non-severe SARS-CoV-2 infection. Study summary: Chains were unpaired, as sequencing was done on bulk RNA from unsorted whole blood. Study observations and caveats: The study's VDJdb matching favored anti-spike CD8 responses and missed private and CD4 specificities.

Trimming took 2 bases from V and 0 from J; bases not matched to a gene: 13. From germline, CDR1 is SGHNT and CDR2 YENEEA. This CDR3 comprises 19 residues. In this sample, this clonotype turned up many times. The target antigen is unknown. Individual cDNA molecules each received unique molecular identifiers attached to them. TCRdb recomputed calls from the 5' RACE reads with MiXCR, one row per CDR3 protein. The sample has fewer than 40,000 distinct CDR3 sequences, approximately 6.3% seen once. The J gene is TRBJ2-1, the V gene TRBV11-3; TRBD2 matches 7 bases. This TCR was sampled from an adult who was a healthcare worker with PCR-confirmed SARS-CoV-2 infection or an uninfected control (not recorded which). Input material: whole blood. CDR3 coding DNA: TGTGCCAGCAGCTTATCTGTAATCGGCGGGAGCGCCTCCTACAATGAGCAGTTCTTC. As protein: CASSLSVIGGSASYNEQFF. Full variable domain (outside the CDR3, taken from reference TRBV11-3 and TRBJ2-1): EAGVVQSPRYKIIEKKQPVAFWCNPISGHNTLYWYLQNLGQGPELLIRYENEEAVDDSQLPKDRFSAERLKGVDSTLKIQPAELGDSAVYLCASSLSVIGGSASYNEQFFGPGTRLTVL.